This T cell receptor beta chain was obtained from a study of T cell responses to AZD1222 COVID-19 vaccine. Broader study findings: Of the AZD1222 recipients, only five to seven were seropositive at baseline.

V was trimmed by 7 bases and J by 3 bases, leaving 10 bases between them. Germline lookup yields CDR1 MDHEN and CDR2 SYDVKM. The CDR3 totals 12 residues. On this clone: The antigen is not known.

Produced via immunoSEQ multiplex PCR; TCRdb's table is partial and in-frame only. The data show over 45,000 clones, around 85% seen once. V and J are TRBV28 and TRBJ2-7; no clear D gene. This receptor was identified in an adult in good health. The sequencing here drew on peripheral blood, taken on day 0 of AZD1222 vaccination. The CDR3 DNA is TGTGCCAGCATGAATCATCTCTACGAGCAGTACTTC. It encodes CASMNHLYEQYF.